This T cell receptor (beta chain) emerged from a study of T cell responses to AZD1222 COVID-19 vaccine. Study-wide results and caveats: Clonal diversity was possibly underestimated; the donors were predominantly white British and more often female. Among vaccine-associated CD4 TCRs, coverage spanned spike, with dominance at 160-218 and 743-854. Sampling captured repertoires only after the peak T cell response.

CDR3 length equals 15 residues. From germline, CDR1 is SGHRS and CDR2 YFSETQ. V lost 4 bases and J 0 bases, leaving 14 bases between the germline ends. Sequenced by immunoSEQ multiplex PCR; TCRdb stores in-frame clones only, minus some. The sample carries 90,000 to 130,000 clones, around nine tenths recorded once. On this clone itself: The antigen remains undetermined.

The receptor's source is an adult in good health. The chain carries TRBV5-1 and TRBJ2-7, with D possibly matching TRBD1 (6 bases). This sample comprised peripheral blood, obtained on day 0 of MenACWY control vaccination. Written as DNA, the CDR3 is TGCGCCAGCAGCGCATACCTACAGGGCTCCTACGAGCAGTACTTC. Amino acids: CASSAYLQGSYEQYF.